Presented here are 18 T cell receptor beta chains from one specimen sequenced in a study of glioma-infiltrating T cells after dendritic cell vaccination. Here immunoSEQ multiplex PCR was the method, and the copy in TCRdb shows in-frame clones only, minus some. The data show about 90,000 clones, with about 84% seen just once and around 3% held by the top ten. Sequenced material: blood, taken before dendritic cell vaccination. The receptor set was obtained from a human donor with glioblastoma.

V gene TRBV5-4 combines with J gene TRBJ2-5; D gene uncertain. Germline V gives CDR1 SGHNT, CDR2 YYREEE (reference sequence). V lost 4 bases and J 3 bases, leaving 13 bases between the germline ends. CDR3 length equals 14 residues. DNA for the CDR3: TGTGCCAGCAGCCCGACTGGAAATAAAGAGACCCAGTACTTC. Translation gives CASSPTGNKETQYF.

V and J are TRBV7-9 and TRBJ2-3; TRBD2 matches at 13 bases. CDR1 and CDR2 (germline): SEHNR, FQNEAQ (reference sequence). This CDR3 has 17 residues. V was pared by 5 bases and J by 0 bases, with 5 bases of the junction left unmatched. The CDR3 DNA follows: TGTGCCAGCAGCCTGGGGACTAGCGGGACTAGCACAGATACGCAGTATTTT. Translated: CASSLGTSGTSTDTQYF.

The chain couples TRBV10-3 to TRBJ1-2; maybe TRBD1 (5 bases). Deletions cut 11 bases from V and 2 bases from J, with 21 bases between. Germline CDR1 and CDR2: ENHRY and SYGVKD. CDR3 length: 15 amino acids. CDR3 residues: CASLPGDPINYGYTF. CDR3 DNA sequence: TGTGCCTCCCTCCCGGGGGACCCTATAAACTATGGCTACACCTTC.

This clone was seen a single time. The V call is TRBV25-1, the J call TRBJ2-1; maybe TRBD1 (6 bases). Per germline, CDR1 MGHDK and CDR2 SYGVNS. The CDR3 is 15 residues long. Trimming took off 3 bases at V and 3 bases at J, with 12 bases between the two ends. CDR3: CASSEPGVGYNEQFF. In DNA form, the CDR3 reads TGTGCCAGCAGTGAGCCAGGGGTCGGCTACAATGAGCAGTTCTTC.

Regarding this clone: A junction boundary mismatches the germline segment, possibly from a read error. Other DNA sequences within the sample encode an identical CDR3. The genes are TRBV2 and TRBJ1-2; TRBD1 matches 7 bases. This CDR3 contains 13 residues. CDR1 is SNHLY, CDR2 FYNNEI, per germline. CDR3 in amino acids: CASLLDRYYGYTF. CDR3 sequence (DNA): TGTGCCAGCCTTCTGGACAGGTACTATGGCTACACCTTT.

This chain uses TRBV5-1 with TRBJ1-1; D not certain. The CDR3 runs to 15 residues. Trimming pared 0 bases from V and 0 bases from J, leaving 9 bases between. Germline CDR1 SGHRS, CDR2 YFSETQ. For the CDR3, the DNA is TGCGCCAGCAGCTTGGGGGCCGGCCTGAACACTGAAGCTTTCTTT. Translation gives CASSLGAGLNTEAFF.

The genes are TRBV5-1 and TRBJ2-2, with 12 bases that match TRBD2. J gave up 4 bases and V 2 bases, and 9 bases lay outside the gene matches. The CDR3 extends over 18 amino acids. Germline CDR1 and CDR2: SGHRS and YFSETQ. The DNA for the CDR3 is TGCGCCAGCAGCTTAAGGGCTAGCGGGGGGGCCGGCACCGGGGAGCTGTTTTTT. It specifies CASSLRASGGAGTGELFF.

The CDR3 sequence is CASSLVTSGRLGTGELFF. The CDR3 bases are TGTGCCAGCAGCTTAGTTACTAGCGGGAGATTGGGTACCGGGGAGCTGTTTTTT. V is TRBV7-8 and J is TRBJ2-2; 11 positions agree with TRBD2. Germline-derived CDR1 and CDR2 are SGHVS and FQNEAQ. CDR3 length equals 18 residues. With V trimmed by 1 base and J by 5 bases, 9 bases remained unmatched.

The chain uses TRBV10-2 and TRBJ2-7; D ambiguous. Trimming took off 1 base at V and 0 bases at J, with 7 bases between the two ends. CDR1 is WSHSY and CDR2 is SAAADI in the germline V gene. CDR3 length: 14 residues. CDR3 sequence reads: CASSEYADSYEQYF. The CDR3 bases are TGCGCCAGCAGTGAGTATGCAGACTCCTACGAGCAGTACTTC.

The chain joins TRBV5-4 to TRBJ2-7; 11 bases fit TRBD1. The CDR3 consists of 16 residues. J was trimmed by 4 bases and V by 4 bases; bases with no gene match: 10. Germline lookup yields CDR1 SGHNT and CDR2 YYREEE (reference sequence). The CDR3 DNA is TGTGCCAGCAGCCCTATACCCCGGGACAGGGGGTACGAGCAGTACTTC. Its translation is CASSPIPRDRGYEQYF. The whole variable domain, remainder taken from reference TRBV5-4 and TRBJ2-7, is ETGVTQSPTHLIKTRGQQVTLRCSSQSGHNTVSWYQQALGQGPQFIFQYYREEENGRGNFPPRFSGLQFPNYSSELNVNALELDDSALYLCASSPIPRDRGYEQYFGPGTRLTVT.

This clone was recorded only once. The CDR3 bases are TGTGCCAGCAGCCCTCGGGGGGAAAAACTGTTTTTT. Amino acids: CASSPRGEKLFF. The gene calls are TRBV7-9 and TRBJ1-4; tentatively, D is TRBD1 (5 bases). The CDR3 is made up of 12 amino acids. Trimming removed 5 bases from V and 8 bases from J, with 9 bases in between. The germline gives CDR1 SEHNR, CDR2 FQNEAQ (reference sequence).

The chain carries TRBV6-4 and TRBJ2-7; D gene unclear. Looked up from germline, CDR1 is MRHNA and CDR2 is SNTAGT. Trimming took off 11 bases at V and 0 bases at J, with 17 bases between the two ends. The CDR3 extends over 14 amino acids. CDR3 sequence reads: CAADWVLFSYEQYF. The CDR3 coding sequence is TGTGCCGCTGACTGGGTGTTGTTCTCCTACGAGCAGTACTTC.

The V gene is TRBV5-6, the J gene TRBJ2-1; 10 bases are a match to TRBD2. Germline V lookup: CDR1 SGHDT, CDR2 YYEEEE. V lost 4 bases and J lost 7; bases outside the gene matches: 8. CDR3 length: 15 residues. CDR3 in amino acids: CASSADQTSGNEQFF. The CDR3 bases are TGTGCCAGCAGCGCAGACCAGACTAGCGGGAATGAGCAGTTCTTC.

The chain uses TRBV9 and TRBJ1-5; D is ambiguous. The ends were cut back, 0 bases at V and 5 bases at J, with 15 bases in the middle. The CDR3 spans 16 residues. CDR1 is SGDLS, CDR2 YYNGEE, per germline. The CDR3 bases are TGTGCCAGCAGCGTAGCGGGGTCGATGACGCATCAGCCCCAGCATTTT. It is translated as CASSVAGSMTHQPQHF.

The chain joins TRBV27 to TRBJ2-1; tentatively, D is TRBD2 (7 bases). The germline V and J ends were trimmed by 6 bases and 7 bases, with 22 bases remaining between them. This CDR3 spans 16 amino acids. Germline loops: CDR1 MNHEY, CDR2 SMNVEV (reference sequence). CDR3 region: CASSLRGGGRRNEQFF. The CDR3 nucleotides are TGTGCCAGCAGCCTTCGAGGGGGGGGGCGTCGAAATGAGCAGTTCTTC.

CDR3 sequence: CASSYSTGGTEAFF. In DNA, the CDR3 is TGTGCCAGCAGTTACTCGACAGGGGGCACTGAAGCTTTCTTT. The chain carries TRBV6-5 and TRBJ1-1, with 9 bases identical to TRBD1. Germline-derived CDR1 and CDR2 are MNHEY and SVGAGI. J was trimmed by 4 bases and V by 0 bases; bases with no gene match: 0. The CDR3 is 14 amino acids.

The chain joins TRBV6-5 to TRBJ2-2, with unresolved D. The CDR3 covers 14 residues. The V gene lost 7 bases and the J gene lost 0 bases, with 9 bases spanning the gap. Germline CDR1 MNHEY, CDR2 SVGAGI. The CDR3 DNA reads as TGTGCCAGCATTCTCAGTTCGAACACCGGGGAGCTGTTTTTT. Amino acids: CASILSSNTGELFF.

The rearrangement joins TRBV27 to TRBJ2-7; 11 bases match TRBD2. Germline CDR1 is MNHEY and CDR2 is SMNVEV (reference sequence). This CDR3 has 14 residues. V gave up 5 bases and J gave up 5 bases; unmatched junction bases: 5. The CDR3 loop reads CASSGRGLADEQYF. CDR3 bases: TGTGCCAGCAGTGGACGGGGACTAGCGGACGAGCAGTACTTC.